The 14 T cell receptor beta chains reported below all come from one sample, sequenced in a study of T cells in Graves' hyperthyroidism and ophthalmopathy. Amplification of TCR beta CDR3 regions used RNA as the template. TCR CDR3 regions were first amplified by RT-PCR with HTBI primers. TCRdb re-called the multiplex PCR reads through MiXCR, storing one row per CDR3 protein. The table includes a few hundred thousand distinct CDR3 sequences, just under 15% detected once. The material sequenced was blood. The origin of the receptors is a young woman with Graves' hyperthyroidism.

This clonotype was detected a few times. This sequence joins TRBV7-2 and TRBJ2-1; a possible D gene is TRBD1 (6 bases). Trimming took 11 bases from V and 8 from J, leaving 22 bases between them. This CDR3 region has 14 residues. CDR1 is SGHTA, CDR2 FQGNSA, per germline. In DNA, the CDR3 is TGTGCCCTACAGGGCGGCTCCTCAGACTATGAGCAGTTCTTC. It specifies CALQGGSSDYEQFF.

This clonotype was seen many times. V usage is TRBV18 and J usage is TRBJ2-3; D call uncertain. The V end was cut by 1 base, the J end by 6 bases, with 11 bases between. This CDR3 is 14 amino acids long. The germline gives CDR1 KGHSH, CDR2 LQKENI. CDR3 sequence: CASSPQSNGDTQYF. In nucleotides, the CDR3 is TGTGCCAGCTCACCACAAAGCAATGGTGATACGCAGTATTTT.

This chain joins TRBV24-1 and TRBJ2-3; 8 bases line up with TRBD2. V shed 3 bases, J shed 5 bases, and the junction held 3 bases outside the gene matches. CDR1 and CDR2 (germline): KGHDR, SFDVKD. CDR3 size: 14 residues. The CDR3 sequence is CATSDRTSLDTQYF. The CDR3 DNA reads TGTGCCACCAGTGATCGGACTAGCTTAGATACGCAGTATTTT.

This clonotype was observed at least ten times. The chain employs TRBV28 and TRBJ2-1, with a tentative D call TRBD1 (6 bases). Per germline, CDR1 MDHEN and CDR2 SYDVKM. This CDR3 spans 14 amino acids. Trimming removed 5 bases at V and 9 bases at J, with 17 bases between. For the CDR3, the DNA is TGTGCCAGCAGTCCTTCGACGGTCAGGGGTGAGCAGTTCTTC. Its protein product is CASSPSTVRGEQFF.

The chain couples TRBV4-2 to TRBJ2-7; TRBD2 is a possible D gene (5 bases). Per germline, CDR1 LGHNA and CDR2 YNFKEQ. V was cut by 4 bases and J by 5 bases, with 27 bases left in between. The CDR3 contains 18 residues. CDR3 protein: CASSREGRRLRVSHEQYF. CDR3 DNA sequence: TGTGCCAGCAGCCGAGAAGGGAGACGTCTAAGGGTGAGTCACGAGCAGTACTTC.

Ten or more counts support this clonotype. The V call is TRBV20-1, the J call TRBJ2-5; D not certain. Between the trimmed V and J ends, which lost 3 bases and 0 bases, there was a span of 8 bases. The CDR3 sequence is 13 residues long. Germline V lookup: CDR1 DFQATT, CDR2 SNEGSKA (reference sequence). The CDR3 spells CSASRPDQETQYF. DNA for the CDR3: TGCAGTGCTAGTCGGCCGGACCAAGAGACCCAGTACTTC.

This clonotype has a count of ten or more. The rearrangement uses TRBV7-8 and TRBJ2-5; TRBD2 matches 7 bases. CDR3 length equals 18 residues. Unmatched junction bases numbered 14, after V lost 2 bases and J lost 2 bases. CDR1 and CDR2 (germline): SGHVS, FQNEAQ. This CDR3 is CASSLFGTGGGGQETQYF. CDR3 in DNA: TGTGCCAGCAGCTTATTTGGCACGGGGGGTGGAGGACAAGAGACCCAGTACTTC.

The table lists this clonotype with many counts. The V and J genes are TRBV6-2 or TRBV6-3 and TRBJ2-7; tentatively, D is TRBD2 (6 bases). This CDR3 has 14 residues. Looked up from germline, CDR1 is MNHEY and CDR2 is SVGEGT. Trimming took 2 bases from V and 6 from J, leaving 14 bases between them. CDR3 bases: TGTGCCAGCAGTTACGCGGGGCTTATCCCCGAGCAGTACTTC. As protein: CASSYAGLIPEQYF.

This clonotype has only a few counts. The rearrangement joins TRBV20-1 to TRBJ2-3, with 10 bases identical to TRBD2. Germline CDR1 is DFQATT and CDR2 is SNEGSKA (reference sequence). V was pared by 4 bases and J by 0 bases, with 4 bases of the junction left unmatched. The CDR3 is 15 residues long. The CDR3 loop reads CSAKLAGLSTDTQYF. The CDR3 region has the DNA TGCAGTGCTAAACTAGCGGGGCTTAGCACAGATACGCAGTATTTT.

This clonotype was picked up many times. The chain has TRBV16 and TRBJ2-1, with D maybe TRBD1 (7 bases). This CDR3 is built from 15 residues. Deletions cut 0 bases from V and 9 bases from J, with 15 bases between. CDR1 and CDR2 (germline): KGHSY, FQNENV. The CDR3 region is CASSQSNRGGREQFF. CDR3 nucleotides: TGTGCCAGCAGCCAATCGAACAGGGGAGGACGTGAGCAGTTCTTC.

This clonotype was recorded at least ten times. This chain uses TRBV28 with TRBJ2-7, with D maybe TRBD2 (5 bases). The CDR3 loop spans 14 amino acids. V was pared by 7 bases and J by 6 bases, with 19 bases between. From germline, CDR1 is MDHEN and CDR2 SYDVKM. The chain's CDR3 is CASTSRRAGGEQYF. The CDR3 DNA reads TGTGCCAGCACCTCCCGACGAGCCGGAGGCGAGCAGTACTTC.

This clonotype was detected only a few times. The V gene is TRBV15, the J gene TRBJ1-1; D not certain. Germline loops: CDR1 LNHNV, CDR2 YYDKDF (reference sequence). The V gene lost 0 bases and the J gene lost 0 bases, with 2 bases spanning the gap. The CDR3 has 13 residues. CDR3: CATSREVNTEAFF. CDR3 bases: TGTGCCACCAGCAGAGAGGTGAACACTGAAGCTTTCTTT. The complete variable domain, with remaining parts taken from reference TRBV15 and TRBJ1-1, reads DAMVIQNPRYQVTQFGKPVTLSCSQTLNHNVMYWYQQKSSQAPKLLFHYYDKDFNNEADTPDNFQSRRPNTSFCFLDIRSPGLGDTAMYLCATSREVNTEAFFGQGTRLTVV.

The rearrangement links TRBV19 to TRBJ1-5; no clear D. Germline assignment: CDR1 LNHDA and CDR2 SQIVND (reference sequence). Trimming shortened V by 1 base and J by 2 bases, and 12 bases separated the two germline ends. The CDR3 is made up of 16 amino acids. CDR3: CASSIVTPRGNQPQHF. CDR3 sequence (DNA): TGTGCCAGTAGTATAGTAACGCCGAGGGGCAATCAGCCCCAGCATTTT.

This clonotype was picked up a small number of times. The V and J genes are TRBV5-1 and TRBJ1-4; 11 bases are a match to TRBD1. The germline V gene encodes CDR1 SGHRS and CDR2 YFSETQ. Trimming cost V 4 bases and J 2 bases; bases outside gene matches: 7. The CDR3 contains 17 residues. The CDR3 protein is CASSADRGRSTNEKLFF. The CDR3 DNA is TGCGCCAGCAGCGCGGACAGGGGGCGGTCTACTAATGAAAAACTGTTTTTT.